This T cell receptor beta chain was obtained from a study of OX40 agonist ivuxolimab in advanced cancers. Study-wide background: Across the patients, intravenous ivuxolimab was delivered every 2 weeks at 0.01 to 10 mg/kg. Study results and limitations: The study did not work out the antigen specificity of the expanded peripheral T cells. In CD8+ T cells, expanded clones were on average more numerous than in CD4+.

As for this clone: Its antigen is not identified.

Autoimmune disease history or systemic immunosuppression disqualified patients. V was pared by 3 bases and J by 6 bases, with 14 bases between. The germline V gene has CDR1 SEHNR and CDR2 FQNEAQ (reference sequence). The CDR3 loop spans 15 amino acids. This table comes from immunoSEQ multiplex PCR, and its TCRdb copy is limited to in-frame clones, with some not included. This repertoire shows about 72,000 clones, around nine tenths found once; its top ten account for less than 6%. This TCR derives from an adult with an advanced solid tumor such as melanoma, head and neck, liver or kidney cancer. This sample comprised CD4+ or CD8+ T cells sorted from blood, obtained in a trial of the OX40 agonist ivuxolimab. This rearrangement joins TRBV7-9 to TRBJ2-2; possible D gene TRBD2, 7 bases. CDR3 nucleotides: TGTGCCAGCAGCTTGGGAGGGGGTTCCGCCGGGGAGCTGTTTTTT. Translation: CASSLGGGSAGELFF.